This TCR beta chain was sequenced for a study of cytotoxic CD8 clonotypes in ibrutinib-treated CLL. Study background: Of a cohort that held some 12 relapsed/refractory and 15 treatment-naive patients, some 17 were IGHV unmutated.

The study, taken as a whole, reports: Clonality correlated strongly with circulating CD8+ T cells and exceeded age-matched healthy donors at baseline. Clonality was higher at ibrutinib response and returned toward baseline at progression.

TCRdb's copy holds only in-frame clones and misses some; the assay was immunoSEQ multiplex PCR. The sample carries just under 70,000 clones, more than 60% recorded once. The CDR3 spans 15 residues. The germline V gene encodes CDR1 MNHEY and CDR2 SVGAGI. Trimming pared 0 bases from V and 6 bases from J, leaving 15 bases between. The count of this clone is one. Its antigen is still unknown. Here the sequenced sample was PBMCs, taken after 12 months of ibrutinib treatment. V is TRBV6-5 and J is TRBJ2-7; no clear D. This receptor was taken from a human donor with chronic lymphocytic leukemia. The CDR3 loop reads CASSYSSRARSEQYF. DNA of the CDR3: TGTGCCAGCAGTTACTCGTCTCGCGCCCGGTCCGAGCAGTACTTC.